This note documents a single T cell receptor (beta chain) sequence. The target antigen is unknown. The source of the sample is a study of monozygotic twins with inflammatory bowel disease. TCRdb processed the 5' RACE reads again and assigns one entry to each CDR3 protein, with no DNA. In total, the table holds some 190,000 distinct CDR3 sequences. Findings and limits, study-wide: Evidence did not back any single strong signal or clonotype linked to IBD.

Per germline, CDR1 KGHSH and CDR2 LQKENI. The CDR3 spans 15 residues. The chain couples TRBV18 to TRBJ2-4. Material: blood. This clonotype was sampled from a human donor with ulcerative colitis or Crohn's disease, or a healthy co-twin of an affected twin (not recorded which). The CDR3 sequence is CASSPEQLPKNIQYF.